A selection of T cell receptor beta chains follows, all from one sample in a study of cytomegalovirus exposure and HLA in healthy donors. Data came from immunoSEQ multiplex PCR; TCRdb stores just in-frame clones and leaves some out. The profile shows about 140,000 clones, approximately 70% of them singletons. Sequenced input: PBMCs. These TCRs come from a woman in her thirties or forties in good health and CMV-seronegative. CDR3s include the opening cysteine and the closing phenylalanine or tryptophan. A D gene is named only where the DNA matches it firmly. Clone sizes are given selectively: once, few, many, or a class where the clone is expanded.

>TRBD1|TRBV2|-|TRBJ1-6
CASKTGYSPLHF
TGTGCCAGCAAGACAGGGTATTCACCCCTCCACTTT
>-|TRBV4-3|-|TRBJ1-5
CASSQVQGNQPQHF
TGCGCCAGCAGCCAAGTGCAGGGGAATCAGCCCCAGCATTTT
>TRBD1|TRBV7-2|-|TRBJ2-2
CASSPRTGAVGELFF
TGTGCCAGCAGCCCAAGGACAGGGGCAGTCGGGGAGCTGTTTTTT
>TRBD1|TRBV27|-|TRBJ2-2
CASRGQDTGELFF
TGTGCCAGCAGGGGACAGGACACCGGGGAGCTGTTTTTT
>TRBD2|TRBV4-2|-|TRBJ2-3
CASSPGLAYTDTQYF
TGTGCCAGCAGCCCGGGACTAGCTTACACAGATACGCAGTATTTT
>-|TRBV14|-|TRBJ1-2
CASSQIRGGIGDNYGYTF
TGTGCCAGCAGCCAGATCAGGGGAGGGATAGGAGATAACTATGGCTACACCTTC
>TRBD1|TRBV5-1|-|TRBJ2-3
CASSTGQGNFGDTQYF
TGCGCCAGCAGCACGGGACAGGGGAATTTTGGAGATACGCAGTATTTT
>-|TRBV21-1|-|TRBJ1-1
CASSKEDRSMNTEAFF
TGTGCCAGCAGCAAAGAGGACAGATCAATGAACACTGAAGCTTTCTTT
>-|TRBV27|-|TRBJ2-2
CASSQRATGELFF
TGTGCCAGCAGCCAGAGGGCTACCGGGGAGCTGTTTTTT
>TRBD1|TRBV6-5|once|TRBJ2-6
CASSLIAGGGANVLTF
TGTGCCAGCAGTTTAATCGCAGGGGGAGGGGCCAACGTCCTGACTTTC
>-|TRBV5-6|-|TRBJ2-2
CASSWQGPNTGELFF
TGTGCCAGCAGCTGGCAGGGTCCGAACACCGGGGAGCTGTTTTTT
>-|TRBV2|-|TRBJ1-2
CASSALSAYGYTF
TGTGCCAGCAGTGCCTTGTCTGCGTATGGCTACACCTTC
>TRBD1|TRBV10-3|-|TRBJ1-4
CAISDHWGQGNFGNEKLFF
TGTGCCATCAGCGATCATTGGGGACAGGGCAATTTTGGTAATGAAAAACTGTTTTTT
>-|TRBV2|-|TRBJ1-5
CASSEGHLYSNQPQHF
TGTGCCAGCAGTGAGGGACACCTCTATAGCAATCAGCCCCAGCATTTT
>TRBD1|TRBV4-3|-|TRBJ2-5
CASSQETAGGETQYF
TGCGCCAGCAGCCAAGAGACGGCAGGGGGAGAGACCCAGTACTTC
>TRBD1|TRBV7-9|few|TRBJ1-2
CASSSTTGDYGYTF
TGTGCCAGCAGCTCAACAACAGGGGACTATGGCTACACCTTC
>-|TRBV2|-|TRBJ2-2
CASTKYRSPNTGELFF
TGTGCCAGCACAAAATACAGGAGCCCGAACACCGGGGAGCTGTTTTTT
>TRBD2|TRBV7-8|-|TRBJ2-3
CASSSRLERGPPDTQYF
TGTGCCAGCAGCTCACGCCTAGAGCGGGGTCCTCCGGATACGCAGTATTTT
>-|TRBV29-1|few|TRBJ1-2
CSVLPPGSGYTF
TGCAGCGTCCTCCCACCAGGTTCTGGCTACACCTTC
>-|TRBV2|-|TRBJ2-5
CASSGIRGETQYF
TGTGCCAGCAGTGGAATACGAGGGGAGACCCAGTACTTC
>-|TRBV9|-|TRBJ1-5
CASSAGDQPQHF
TGTGCCAGCAGCGCCGGTGATCAGCCCCAGCATTTT
>TRBD1|TRBV28|-|TRBJ1-2
CASSLLGTGVAYGYTF
TGTGCCAGCAGTTTATTGGGGACAGGGGTGGCCTATGGCTACACCTTC
>TRBD1|TRBV28|once|TRBJ1-5
CASRRPGGGNQPQHF
TGTGCCAGCAGAAGGCCAGGGGGAGGCAATCAGCCCCAGCATTTT
>-|TRBV5-6|few|TRBJ2-7
CASSLQYRDEQYF
TGTGCCAGCAGCTTACAATACAGGGACGAGCAGTACTTC
>-|TRBV6-5|few|TRBJ1-1
CASRRGLWNTEAFF
TGTGCCAGCAGGAGAGGTCTCTGGAACACTGAAGCTTTCTTT
>TRBD2|TRBV7-7|-|TRBJ2-3
CASSLTSGGSADTQYF
TGTGCTAGCAGCTTGACTAGCGGGGGGTCTGCAGATACGCAGTATTTT
>-|TRBV19|-|TRBJ1-4
CASSRLPGGGEKLFF
TGTGCCAGTAGTAGGCTCCCTGGCGGGGGTGAAAAACTGTTTTTT
>-|TRBV5-1|-|TRBJ2-7
CASSLSYNTYEQYF
TGCGCCAGCAGCTTGTCGTATAACACCTACGAGCAGTACTTC
>-|TRBV5-1|once|TRBJ1-3
CASSLAGRDSGNTIYF
TGCGCCAGCAGCTTGGCGGGCAGGGACTCTGGAAACACCATATATTTT
>TRBD1|TRBV6-5|-|TRBJ2-4
CASSFAGTGRAIQYF
TGTGCCAGCAGTTTCGCCGGGACAGGTCGAGCCATTCAGTACTTC
>TRBD2|TRBV29-1|-|TRBJ2-3
CSVPGLAVTDTQYF
TGCAGCGTTCCCGGACTAGCGGTCACAGATACGCAGTATTTT
>-|TRBV28|-|TRBJ1-2
CASGTAMPINYGYTF
TGTGCCAGCGGAACAGCCATGCCTATTAACTATGGCTACACCTTC
>-|TRBV21-1|-|TRBJ1-4
CASSNADRGGLTTKLFF
TGTGCCAGCAGCAATGCGGACAGGGGAGGATTGACGACAAAACTGTTTTTT
>-|TRBV4-1|-|TRBJ1-5
CASSQVEAAYSNQPQHF
TGCGCCAGCAGCCAAGTTGAGGCAGCCTATAGCAATCAGCCCCAGCATTTT
>TRBD2|TRBV5-1|-|TRBJ2-3
CASSLSRGGSDTQYF
TGCGCCAGCAGCTTGTCTCGGGGGGGCTCAGATACGCAGTATTTT
>TRBD1|TRBV19|-|TRBJ1-2
CASNRAGGYGYTF
TGTGCCAGTAATCGGGCAGGGGGTTATGGCTACACCTTC
>-|TRBV29-1|few|TRBJ2-3
CSVEAESTDTQYF
TGCAGCGTTGAAGCCGAGAGCACAGATACGCAGTATTTT
>TRBD1|TRBV7-6|-|TRBJ1-6
CASSRTGGDSPLHF
TGTGCCAGCAGCCGGACAGGGGGGGATTCACCCCTCCACTTT
>-|TRBV4-3|-|TRBJ2-3
CASSHRGGAITDTQYF
TGCGCCAGCAGCCACCGTGGAGGGGCGATCACAGATACGCAGTATTTT
>-|TRBV6-5|-|TRBJ1-5
CASSSGIHSNQPQHF
TGTGCCAGCAGTTCCGGGATTCATAGCAATCAGCCCCAGCATTTT
>TRBD1|TRBV5-8|-|TRBJ2-3
CASSSGQGANTQYF
TGTGCCAGCAGCTCAGGACAGGGGGCTAATACGCAGTATTTT
>-|TRBV25-1|-|TRBJ2-7
CASSGLAYEQYF
TGTGCCAGCAGCGGTCTGGCCTACGAGCAGTACTTC
>TRBD1|TRBV2|-|TRBJ2-2
CASSAGQGNPGELFF
TGTGCCAGCAGTGCCGGACAGGGGAATCCCGGGGAGCTGTTTTTT
>TRBD1|TRBV18|-|TRBJ2-1
CASSPKRTGDNEQFF
TGTGCCAGCTCACCAAAGCGGACAGGGGACAATGAGCAGTTCTTC
>TRBD2|TRBV6-1|-|TRBJ2-5
CASSTTSRETQYF
TGTGCCAGCAGTACGACTAGCCGCGAGACCCAGTACTTC
>TRBD1|TRBV6-1|-|TRBJ1-2
CASSGDRGRGRHGYTF
TGTGCCAGCAGTGGGGACAGGGGGCGCGGAAGACATGGCTACACCTTC
>-|TRBV19|-|TRBJ1-6
CASSMVRVGSPLHF
TGTGCCAGTAGTATGGTCAGGGTTGGATCACCCCTCCACTTT
>TRBD1|TRBV5-4|-|TRBJ2-7
CASSLGTGLYEQYF
TGTGCCAGCAGCTTGGGGACAGGTCTATACGAGCAGTACTTC
>TRBD1|TRBV7-2|once|TRBJ2-2
CASSLMGQGIGELFF
TGTGCCAGCAGCTTAATGGGACAGGGGATCGGGGAGCTGTTTTTT
>-|TRBV7-9|-|TRBJ1-4
CASSNPQGLDNEKLFF
TGTGCCAGCAGCAACCCTCAGGGCTTGGATAATGAAAAACTGTTTTTT